The 20 T cell receptor beta chains in this list originate from one sample, sequenced in a study of cytomegalovirus exposure and HLA in healthy donors. A multiplex PCR was run with 60 Vbeta primers and 13 Jbeta primers. TCRdb's copy holds only in-frame clones and misses some; the assay was immunoSEQ multiplex PCR. Among about 82,000 clones listed, 60% to 80% were seen once. Sequencing used PBMCs. The receptor source for this set is a man aged 50 to 60 in good health and CMV-seronegative.

This clone was detected only once. The chain links TRBV18 to TRBJ2-3, with 10 bases aligning to TRBD2. From germline, CDR1 is KGHSH and CDR2 LQKENI. This CDR3 has 15 residues. The ends lost 4 bases at V and 2 bases at J; junction bases unmatched: 3. CDR3 sequence (DNA): TGTGCCAGCTCACTAACTAGCGGGGTCACAGATACGCAGTATTTT. Protein product: CASSLTSGVTDTQYF.

The chain uses TRBV6-4 and TRBJ2-7, with 12 bases that match TRBD2. The CDR3 is 18 residues long. V trimming: 2 bases; J trimming: 0 bases; junction bases outside the gene matches: 8. Germline values: CDR1 MRHNA, CDR2 SNTAGT. CDR3 residues: CASSDIRTSGGYSYEQYF. The CDR3 DNA reads as TGTGCCAGCAGTGACATTAGAACTAGCGGGGGGTACTCCTACGAGCAGTACTTC.

The table lists this clone with a count of one. The J gene is TRBJ2-1, the V gene TRBV6-1; 11 nucleotides line up with TRBD2. Trimming took 0 bases from V and 6 from J; bases not matched to a gene: 1. CDR1 is MNHNS, CDR2 SASEGT, per germline. This CDR3 spans 15 amino acids. CDR3 residues: CASSEALAGGNEQFF. CDR3 nucleotide sequence: TGTGCCAGCAGTGAAGCTCTAGCGGGGGGCAATGAGCAGTTCTTC.

Only a few counts were recorded for this clone. The J gene is TRBJ1-5, the V gene TRBV6-1; TRBD1 matches at 7 bases. V gave up 6 bases and J gave up 5 bases; unmatched junction bases: 4. The CDR3 extends over 13 amino acids. Germline lookup yields CDR1 MNHNS and CDR2 SASEGT. The CDR3 is CASSLDRDQPQHF. In DNA form, the CDR3 reads TGTGCCAGCAGCTTAGACAGGGATCAGCCCCAGCATTTT.

The chain uses TRBV11-1 and TRBJ2-1; 8 bases are shared with TRBD2. The CDR3 covers 15 residues. The V gene's germline CDR1 is SGHAT and CDR2 FQDESV (reference sequence). J was trimmed by 6 bases and V by 4 bases; bases with no gene match: 8. DNA for the CDR3: TGTGCCAGCAGCTACAGCACGGGGGGGCGCAATGAGCAGTTCTTC. Protein sequence: CASSYSTGGRNEQFF.

This clone has just one count. The chain carries TRBV30 and TRBJ2-1; 13 bases match TRBD2. Germline trimming cut 4 bases from V and 7 bases from J; bases unmatched to any gene: 7. This CDR3 is built from 15 residues. Germline V lookup: CDR1 GTSNPN, CDR2 SVGIG (reference sequence). CDR3: CAWTALAGGQNEQFF. The DNA for the CDR3 is TGTGCCTGGACCGCACTAGCGGGGGGGCAGAATGAGCAGTTCTTC.

This clone was counted at least ten times. The chain uses TRBV5-1 and TRBJ2-3, with 9 bases aligning to TRBD2. Germline-derived CDR1 and CDR2 are SGHRS and YFSETQ. Trimming at V came to 4 bases and at J to 1 base, leaving 7 bases not matched to a gene. The CDR3 covers 16 residues. The CDR3 DNA reads TGCGCCAGCAGCCAACCCTTAGCGGGGGGCACAGATACGCAGTATTTT. Its protein product is CASSQPLAGGTDTQYF.

This chain joins TRBV30 and TRBJ1-1; D may be TRBD1 (6 bases). V gave up 3 bases and J gave up 4 bases, with 18 bases separating them. The CDR3 sequence is 15 residues long. In germline, CDR1 is GTSNPN, CDR2 SVGIG (reference sequence). The chain's CDR3 is CAWRRGGAGGTEAFF. CDR3 in DNA: TGTGCCTGGAGGCGGGGGGGGGCGGGGGGCACTGAAGCTTTCTTT.

This clone was seen just once. The chain is built from TRBV5-1 and TRBJ2-7, with 8 bases that match TRBD2. Germline lookup yields CDR1 SGHRS and CDR2 YFSETQ. Losses at the gene ends were 2 bases for V and 2 bases for J; bases not matched to a gene: 3. CDR3 size: 14 residues. Written as DNA, the CDR3 is TGCGCCAGCAGCTTTAGCGGGGAGACCTACGAGCAGTACTTC. Encoded protein: CASSFSGETYEQYF. The variable domain in full, completed from reference TRBV5-1 and TRBJ2-7, reads KAGVTQTPRYLIKTRGQQVTLSCSPISGHRSVSWYQQTPGQGLQFLFEYFSETQRNKGNFPGRFSGRQFSNSRSEMNVSTLELGDSALYLCASSFSGETYEQYFGPGTRLTVT.

V and J are TRBV9 and TRBJ2-5; D perhaps matches TRBD2 (5 bases). Germline V gene lookup returns CDR1 SGDLS and CDR2 YYNGEE. Trimming stripped 4 bases from V and 0 bases from J, with 19 bases between. The CDR3 consists of 17 residues. The CDR3 bases are TGTGCCAGCAGCCCGAAAGTTGGACTGGCGAACCAAGAGACCCAGTACTTC. It codes for CASSPKVGLANQETQYF.

The V and J genes are TRBV19 and TRBJ1-5, with 9 bases matching TRBD1. The CDR3 is 15 residues long. Germline V gene data show CDR1 as LNHDA and CDR2 as SQIVND (reference sequence). V lost 4 bases to trimming and J lost 4 bases; unmatched junction nucleotides: 5. CDR3 DNA sequence: TGTGCCAGTAGTAGGACAGGGGCCGGGAATCAGCCCCAGCATTTT. Amino acids: CASSRTGAGNQPQHF. The complete variable domain, with remaining parts taken from reference TRBV19 and TRBJ1-5, reads DGGITQSPKYLFRKEGQNVTLSCEQNLNHDAMYWYRQDPGQGLRLIYYSQIVNDFQKGDIAEGYSVSREKKESFPLTVTSAQKNPTAFYLCASSRTGAGNQPQHFGDGTRLSIL.

This clone was detected only a few times. The genes are TRBV18 and TRBJ1-2; 7 nucleotides match TRBD1. CDR3 size: 14 residues. Unmatched junction bases numbered 5, after V lost 4 bases and J lost 3 bases. Per germline, CDR1 KGHSH and CDR2 LQKENI. The CDR3 DNA reads as TGTGCCAGCTCACTGGGGACAGACTACTATGGCTACACCTTC. Protein product: CASSLGTDYYGYTF.

V usage is TRBV5-1 and J usage is TRBJ2-1; TRBD1 might be the D (5 bases). The CDR3 sequence is 14 residues long. Looked up from germline, CDR1 is SGHRS and CDR2 is YFSETQ. V was cut by 7 bases and J by 5 bases, with 16 bases left in between. In DNA form, the CDR3 reads TGCGCCAGCGCAGCTGGACAATCGAACAATGAGCAGTTCTTC. Amino acids: CASAAGQSNNEQFF.

The gene calls are TRBV19 and TRBJ1-6; D is possibly TRBD1 (5 bases). The CDR3 runs to 16 residues. Per germline, CDR1 LNHDA and CDR2 SQIVND (reference sequence). Trimming cost V 1 base and J 9 bases, with 16 bases left between them. This CDR3 is CASSIAPPGRGSPLHF. In DNA form, the CDR3 reads TGTGCCAGTAGTATAGCGCCCCCAGGGAGGGGTTCACCCCTCCACTTT.

This sequence joins TRBV2 and TRBJ2-3; tentative D call: TRBD2 (6 bases). Germline V gene lookup returns CDR1 SNHLY and CDR2 FYNNEI. The V end lost 5 bases, the J end lost 6 bases, and 9 bases lay between the germline ends. CDR3 size: 12 residues. CDR3: CASSRDSDTQYF. For the CDR3, the DNA is TGTGCCAGCAGTCGGGACTCCGATACGCAGTATTTT. The full variable domain, rest sourced from reference TRBV2 and TRBJ2-3, is EPEVTQTPSHQVTQMGQEVILRCVPISNHLYFYWYRQILGQKVEFLVSFYNNEISEKSEIFDDQFSVERPDGSNFTLKIRSTKLEDSAMYFCASSRDSDTQYFGPGTRLTVL.

This chain joins TRBV28 and TRBJ1-5, with a weak D call TRBD1 (6 bases). CDR1 MDHEN and CDR2 SYDVKM come from the germline V gene. There are 15 residues in the CDR3. With 5 bases removed from V and 3 bases from J, the gap between germline ends came to 14 bases. In DNA form, the CDR3 reads TGTGCCAGCAGTCCCCCGGGGGGCCTCAATCAGCCCCAGCATTTT. Residues: CASSPPGGLNQPQHF.

The chain uses TRBV7-6 and TRBJ2-1, with 8 bases aligning to TRBD1. The germline CDR1 and CDR2 sequences are SGHVS and FNYEAQ. The CDR3 totals 17 residues. V gave up 6 bases and J gave up 1 base; unmatched junction bases: 11. Here the CDR3 DNA reads TGTGCCAGCAGTCCAGGTCCAGGGGGCCTTTCCTACAATGAGCAGTTCTTC. The encoded protein is CASSPGPGGLSYNEQFF.

The chain joins TRBV6-5 to TRBJ2-7; 8 nucleotides match TRBD1. CDR3 length: 15 amino acids. Losses at the gene ends were 6 bases for V and 0 bases for J; bases not matched to a gene: 7. Germline V gene lookup returns CDR1 MNHEY and CDR2 SVGAGI. The CDR3 nucleotides are TGTGCCAGCAGCCGGACAGGGATCAGCTCCTACGAGCAGTACTTC. Translating gives CASSRTGISSYEQYF.

In DNA, the CDR3 is TGTGCCAGCAGTTTGTCTAGCGGGGTCCGGGGCGGGGAGCTGTTTTTT. It codes for CASSLSSGVRGGELFF. The V gene is TRBV28, the J gene TRBJ2-2, with 9 bases identical to TRBD2. The CDR3 extends over 16 amino acids. CDR1 is MDHEN, CDR2 SYDVKM, per germline. V was clipped by 3 bases and J by 7 bases; unmatched bases: 9.

The CDR3 sequence: CASRTEGDSYNEQFF. Written as DNA, the CDR3 is TGTGCCAGCCGAACAGAGGGGGACTCCTACAATGAGCAGTTCTTC. The chain employs TRBV19 and TRBJ2-1; a possible D gene is TRBD1 (6 bases). Trimming shortened V by 9 bases and J by 0 bases, and 15 bases separated the two germline ends. Per germline, CDR1 LNHDA and CDR2 SQIVND (reference sequence). The CDR3 sequence is 15 residues long.